The rows below give T cell receptor beta chains drawn from one sample of a study of blood T cell repertoires in COVID-19. The method was immunoSEQ multiplex PCR; TCRdb's version includes in-frame clones alone and lacks a portion of them. There are approximately 450,000 clones in the sample; 87% occur only once, and just under 2% lies in the top ten. Sequencing used PBMCs or T cells enriched from blood (not recorded which). The receptors were sampled from a woman aged 18 to 35 with acute COVID-19. CDR3s include the opening cysteine and the closing phenylalanine or tryptophan. Fields, in order: CDR3 DNA, CDR3 protein, J gene, V gene, D gene, clone size. A D gene is named only where the DNA matches it firmly. Size is omitted from some rows. Given values are once, few, many or a class for expanded clones.

TGTGCCACCACGGGACAACGGAACACTGAAGCTTTCTTT | CATTGQRNTEAFF | TRBJ1-1 | TRBV10-3 | NA | NA
TGTGCCAGCGCCGGCGACCGGGACAGCACCTCCTACGAGCAGTACTTC | CASAGDRDSTSYEQYF | TRBJ2-7 | TRBV19 | TRBD1 | NA
TGTGCCAGAAGCTTCTGGGAGCCGAACACCGGGGAGCTGTTTTTT | CARSFWEPNTGELFF | TRBJ2-2 | TRBV5-3 | NA | NA
TGTGCCAGCAGCTTAGCGGGACAGCCCTATGGCTACACCTTC | CASSLAGQPYGYTF | TRBJ1-2 | TRBV7-9 | TRBD1 | NA
TGCAGTGCTAGTGTCCCGGGAGTGGTGTACAATGAGCAGTTCTTC | CSASVPGVVYNEQFF | TRBJ2-1 | TRBV20-1 | NA | NA
TGTGCCAGCAGCTTTCGCCGGGGAGGCGGCGGAAACACCATATATTTT | CASSFRRGGGGNTIYF | TRBJ1-3 | TRBV11-2 | NA | NA
TGTGCCAGCAGTGGCTGGGGCCAGCCACGAGAGACCCAGTACTTC | CASSGWGQPRETQYF | TRBJ2-5 | TRBV27 | NA | once
TGTGCCAGCAGTGAATACACCCGGGGAGCAGATACGCAGTATTTT | CASSEYTRGADTQYF | TRBJ2-3 | TRBV2 | NA | NA
TGTGCCAGCAGCGTAGGATTGACTAGCGGCCACGGCCGGGAGCAGTTCTTC | CASSVGLTSGHGREQFF | TRBJ2-1 | TRBV9 | TRBD2 | NA
TGTGCCACCAGCAAGAGGATTAGCGACAATGAGCAGTTCTTC | CATSKRISDNEQFF | TRBJ2-1 | TRBV15 | NA | few
TGTGCCAGCAGCCAGGGGCAACAGGCTCGGTGGCGGGCCAAAAACATTCAGTACTTC | CASSQGQQARWRAKNIQYF | TRBJ2-4 | TRBV3-1/TRBV3-2 | NA | NA
TGTGCCAGCAGTTGGACACGAGACACAGATACGCAGTATTTT | CASSWTRDTDTQYF | TRBJ2-3 | TRBV6-5 | NA | once
TGTGCCAGTAGTACACGCCGGACAGGTCAGGAAGCTTTCTTT | CASSTRRTGQEAFF | TRBJ1-1 | TRBV19 | TRBD1 | NA
TGTGCCAGCAGCTTAACCAGGACTATTTCTGGAAACACCATATATTTT | CASSLTRTISGNTIYF | TRBJ1-3 | TRBV7-9 | NA | NA
TGTGCCAGCAGTCCAAGAGCCAGCGGGAGGAACAATGAGCAGTTCTTC | CASSPRASGRNNEQFF | TRBJ2-1 | TRBV28 | TRBD2 | NA
TGTGCCAGCAGCAAAGCGCTTTATTGGGGCAAGACAGGGCGGGTTGCTGAAGCTTTCTTT | CASSKALYWGKTGRVAEAFF | TRBJ1-1 | TRBV21-1 | NA | NA
TGCGCCAGCAGCTTGGAAAGTGCGGGCTCTGGAAACACCATATATTTT | CASSLESAGSGNTIYF | TRBJ1-3 | TRBV5-1 | NA | once
TGTGCCATCAGTGAAAAGCTTAACGGGGCTTTCTTT | CAISEKLNGAFF | TRBJ1-1 | TRBV10-3 | NA | NA
TGCGCCAGCAGCCAAGGTACTAGCGGCCAAGAGACCCAGTACTTC | CASSQGTSGQETQYF | TRBJ2-5 | TRBV4-3 | TRBD2 | NA
TGCGCCAGCAGCCAAGATGGCTCGGGAGGCTACACCTTC | CASSQDGSGGYTF | TRBJ1-2 | TRBV4-3 | NA | NA
TGTGCCAGCAGCCGGACTAGCGGGAGGGCAAATGAGCAGTTCTTC | CASSRTSGRANEQFF | TRBJ2-1 | TRBV28 | TRBD2 | few
TGTGCCAGCAGCTTAAAGGGGTTTCTCTACGAGCAGTACTTC | CASSLKGFLYEQYF | TRBJ2-7 | TRBV7-8 | NA | NA
TGTGCCAGCAGCTTGGCGGGGAGGGGGACTGAAGCTTTCTTT | CASSLAGRGTEAFF | TRBJ1-1 | TRBV5-4 | NA | NA
TGTGCCAGCAGCTTAGTAAGGGACAGGGGGAGGTCACCCCTCCACTTT | CASSLVRDRGRSPLHF | TRBJ1-6 | TRBV7-8 | TRBD1 | NA
TGTGCCAGCATGGGGGGGACGGCCTCTGGAAACACCATATATTTT | CASMGGTASGNTIYF | TRBJ1-3 | TRBV28 | NA | NA
TGCGCCAGCAGCAAACCGGAGGGACTAGCGGGGTTAGATACGCAGTATTTT | CASSKPEGLAGLDTQYF | TRBJ2-3 | TRBV5-1 | TRBD2 | NA
TGTGCCAGCAGTTTATCGGGGGGACGGAATCAGCCCCAGCATTTT | CASSLSGGRNQPQHF | TRBJ1-5 | TRBV28 | NA | NA
TGTGCCAGCAGCTTCACACAGGGGCCCGCAAAGAATAATTCACCCCTCCACTTT | CASSFTQGPAKNNSPLHF | TRBJ1-6 | TRBV7-3 | TRBD1 | NA
TGTGCCAGCAGTTACGAGGTTTTAAATGAGCAGTTCTTC | CASSYEVLNEQFF | TRBJ2-1 | TRBV6-2/TRBV6-3 | NA | NA